This is a list of T cell receptor beta chains from one sample in a study of blood T cells in healthy people across ages. One entry per CDR3 protein, called by TCRdb with MiXCR from the 5' RACE reads. The sample records under 2,000,000 distinct CDR3 sequences, less than 50% being singletons. Sequenced input: blood. The source of these receptors is a woman between 35 and 50 years old in good health. The CDR3 runs from the conserved cysteine through the conserved F or W. D genes are given only for firm matches. The size entry is marked missing in some rows and otherwise reads once, few, many or a size class.

clone_size: .
v_call: TRBV15
d_call: TRBD1
j_call: TRBJ2-1
cdr3_nt: TGTGCCACCAGCAAAGACAGGGATGTCTACAATGAGCAGTTCTTC
cdr3_aa: CATSKDRDVYNEQFF

clone_size: .
v_call: TRBV27
d_call: .
j_call: TRBJ2-2
cdr3_nt: TGTGCCAGCAGTTTGTTAGGGCCCACCGGGGAGCTGTTTTTT
cdr3_aa: CASSLLGPTGELFF

clone_size: few
v_call: TRBV6-5
d_call: TRBD1
j_call: TRBJ1-1
cdr3_nt: TGTGCCAGCAAAGTGACAGGGGAGGGGACTGAAGCTTTCTTT
cdr3_aa: CASKVTGEGTEAFF

clone_size: .
v_call: TRBV7-9
d_call: .
j_call: TRBJ2-4
cdr3_nt: TGTGCCAGCAGCTTAGCGCATGCAGGGGAGGCCAAAAACATTCAGTACTTC
cdr3_aa: CASSLAHAGEAKNIQYF

clone_size: .
v_call: TRBV12-3/TRBV12-4
d_call: TRBD1
j_call: TRBJ2-5
cdr3_nt: TGTGCCAGCAATACAGGGGTGAAGAAGACCCAGTACTTC
cdr3_aa: CASNTGVKKTQYF

clone_size: .
v_call: TRBV5-5
d_call: .
j_call: TRBJ2-6
cdr3_nt: TGTGCCAGCAGCTACAGGGAAATAAGCTCTGGGGCCAACGTCCTGACTTTC
cdr3_aa: CASSYREISSGANVLTF

clone_size: few
v_call: TRBV20-1
d_call: TRBD1
j_call: TRBJ1-6
cdr3_nt: TGCAGTGCTGGGGGACAGTATAATTCACCCCTCCACTTT
cdr3_aa: CSAGGQYNSPLHF

clone_size: .
v_call: TRBV6-5
d_call: .
j_call: TRBJ1-3
cdr3_nt: TGTGCCAGCAAGAACACGGGGAACACCATATATTTT
cdr3_aa: CASKNTGNTIYF

clone_size: .
v_call: TRBV20-1
d_call: TRBD1
j_call: TRBJ2-3
cdr3_nt: TGCAGTGCTCTCCGGGACAGGGGTACAGATACGCAGTATTTT
cdr3_aa: CSALRDRGTDTQYF

clone_size: few
v_call: TRBV15
d_call: TRBD1
j_call: TRBJ2-1
cdr3_nt: TGTGCCACCAGGATGGGACAGACCTCCGACAATGAGCAGTTCTTC
cdr3_aa: CATRMGQTSDNEQFF

clone_size: .
v_call: TRBV5-1
d_call: TRBD2
j_call: TRBJ2-1
cdr3_nt: TGCGCCAGCAGCTCCGATAGCGGGGCCCCCTACAATGAGCAGTTCTTC
cdr3_aa: CASSSDSGAPYNEQFF

clone_size: .
v_call: TRBV28
d_call: .
j_call: TRBJ2-7
cdr3_nt: TGTGCGAGCAAGGGCAGGCGCCCCCACGAGCAGTACTTC
cdr3_aa: CASKGRRPHEQYF

clone_size: .
v_call: TRBV6-6
d_call: .
j_call: TRBJ1-5
cdr3_nt: TGTGCCAGCAGCCCTAGGCATACAGTCCGAAGCCAGCCCCAGCATTTT
cdr3_aa: CASSPRHTVRSQPQHF

clone_size: .
v_call: TRBV29-1
d_call: TRBD1
j_call: TRBJ2-1
cdr3_nt: TGCAGCGTCCGAATCAGGGGGCGGGGTGAGCAGTTCTTC
cdr3_aa: CSVRIRGRGEQFF

clone_size: .
v_call: TRBV5-5
d_call: .
j_call: TRBJ1-2
cdr3_nt: TGTGCCAGCAGCAGGGGGGCCCCCTTCTACACCTTC
cdr3_aa: CASSRGAPFYTF

clone_size: .
v_call: TRBV4-2
d_call: TRBD2
j_call: TRBJ2-1
cdr3_nt: TGTGCCAGCAGCCAAGATAGGGCGGACTTGACTAGCGGGGGCTATGAGCAGTTCTTC
cdr3_aa: CASSQDRADLTSGGYEQFF

clone_size: .
v_call: TRBV6-6
d_call: TRBD1
j_call: TRBJ1-1
cdr3_nt: TGTGCCAGCAGAAGGGGGCTTGATGAAGCTTTCTTT
cdr3_aa: CASRRGLDEAFF

clone_size: .
v_call: TRBV20-1
d_call: .
j_call: TRBJ2-1
cdr3_nt: TGCAGTGCTAGAGCTCGGGATGAGCAGTTCTTC
cdr3_aa: CSARARDEQFF

clone_size: once
v_call: TRBV7-9
d_call: .
j_call: TRBJ2-7
cdr3_nt: TGTGCCAGCAGCCTAGCTACGGCAGGAGGCTACGAGCAGTACTTC
cdr3_aa: CASSLATAGGYEQYF